Listed here are 21 T cell receptor beta chains from one sample, sequenced in a study of T cell responses to AZD1222 COVID-19 vaccine. The data were produced by immunoSEQ multiplex PCR, yet TCRdb's version contains in-frame clones alone and is incomplete. In the table there are roughly 120,000 clones, about 91% of which are singletons. This material consisted of peripheral blood, taken on day 0 of AZD1222 vaccination. The receptors stem from an adult in good health.

V gene TRBV25-1 combines with J gene TRBJ2-7; 9 bases match TRBD1. Germline assignment: CDR1 MGHDK and CDR2 SYGVNS. The CDR3 totals 13 residues. V was pared by 6 bases and J by 6 bases, with 6 bases of the junction left unmatched. The chain's CDR3 is CASRPGQGSEQYF. The CDR3 DNA reads TGTGCCAGCAGACCGGGACAGGGCTCCGAGCAGTACTTC.

J is TRBJ1-2 and V is TRBV2; maybe TRBD1 (5 bases). The V and J ends lost 6 bases and 0 bases respectively, with 11 bases between them. Germline V lookup: CDR1 SNHLY, CDR2 FYNNEI. This CDR3 contains 14 residues. This CDR3 is CASSAQGPNYGYTF. CDR3 nucleotide sequence: TGTGCCAGCAGCGCGCAGGGTCCTAACTATGGCTACACCTTC.

Only one count was recorded for this clone. V gene TRBV7-2 combines with J gene TRBJ1-3, with D possibly TRBD1 on 5 matching bases. Germline CDR1 is SGHTA and CDR2 is FQGNSA. The CDR3 has 15 residues. V lost 6 bases, J lost 0 bases, and 12 bases lay in between. In DNA form, the CDR3 reads TGTGCCAGCAGATCTGACAGCTCCTCTGGAAACACCATATATTTT. Amino acid sequence: CASRSDSSSGNTIYF.

The J gene is TRBJ2-5, the V gene TRBV6-2 or TRBV6-3; D is possibly TRBD2 (5 bases). CDR1 is MNHEY and CDR2 is SVGEGT in the germline V gene. Deletions cut 6 bases from V and 0 bases from J, with 8 bases between. The CDR3 loop spans 13 amino acids. The CDR3 sequence is CASSLGNQETQYF. DNA for the CDR3: TGTGCCAGCAGCCTCGGGAACCAAGAGACCCAGTACTTC.

The chain combines TRBV4-2 with TRBJ1-4; no clear D. The CDR3 consists of 13 residues. Looked up from germline, CDR1 is LGHNA and CDR2 is YNFKEQ. The germline V and J ends were trimmed by 1 base and 7 bases, with 7 bases remaining between them. CDR3 region: CASSQVVAEKLFF. CDR3 DNA: TGTGCCAGCAGCCAAGTTGTGGCTGAAAAACTGTTTTTT.

The chain couples TRBV5-5 to TRBJ1-5; perhaps TRBD1 as D (5 bases). This CDR3 comprises 15 residues. V lost 4 bases, J lost 1 base, and 12 bases lay in between. Per the germline V gene, CDR1 is SGHKS and CDR2 is YYEKEE (reference sequence). In nucleotides, the CDR3 is TGTGCCAGCAGCCGATATAGACAGAGCAATCAGCCCCAGCATTTT. Translating gives CASSRYRQSNQPQHF.

This sequence joins TRBV5-1 and TRBJ1-4; D is perhaps TRBD1 (6 bases). The CDR3 loop spans 14 amino acids. V was clipped by 3 bases and J by 6 bases, with 12 bases between them. Looked up from germline, CDR1 is SGHRS and CDR2 is YFSETQ. CDR3 bases: TGCGCCAGCAGCTCGGCAGGGGAGCATGAAAAACTGTTTTTT. This sequence encodes CASSSAGEHEKLFF. Using reference TRBV5-1 and TRBJ1-4 for the parts outside the CDR3, the full variable domain is KAGVTQTPRYLIKTRGQQVTLSCSPISGHRSVSWYQQTPGQGLQFLFEYFSETQRNKGNFPGRFSGRQFSNSRSEMNVSTLELGDSALYLCASSSAGEHEKLFFGSGTQLSVL.

V and J are TRBV7-9 and TRBJ2-3; 11 bases are shared with TRBD2. Germline values: CDR1 SEHNR, CDR2 FQNEAQ (reference sequence). J was trimmed by 3 bases and V by 5 bases; bases with no gene match: 16. CDR3 size: 19 residues. The CDR3 is CASSPAALVAGGPTDTQYF. CDR3 nucleotides: TGTGCCAGCAGCCCGGCAGCCTTGGTAGCGGGAGGGCCTACAGATACGCAGTATTTT.

The chain couples TRBV27 to TRBJ2-1, with 8 bases aligning to TRBD1. Germline V gene lookup returns CDR1 MNHEY and CDR2 SMNVEV (reference sequence). The CDR3 length is 12 residues. Trimming removed 8 bases from V and 14 bases from J; junction bases left unmatched: 11. CDR3 DNA sequence: TGTGCCAGCGGCTCAAAGGGACAGGAGGAGTTCTTC. Protein sequence: CASGSKGQEEFF.

The rearrangement joins TRBV12-3 or TRBV12-4 to TRBJ1-3; weak D call: TRBD1 (5 bases). The CDR3 is made up of 13 amino acids. Trimming shortened V by 11 bases and J by 2 bases, and 13 bases separated the two germline ends. CDR3 residues: CAFMPGPGNTIYF. CDR3 nucleotide sequence: TGTGCCTTCATGCCGGGGCCTGGAAACACCATATATTTT.

V is TRBV5-4 and J is TRBJ2-5; D is unclear. Trimming took off 5 bases at V and 1 base at J, with 9 bases between the two ends. This CDR3 is built from 13 residues. Germline V gives CDR1 SGHNT, CDR2 YYREEE (reference sequence). Here the CDR3 DNA reads TGTGCCAGCAGTAACCCGGGCCAAGAGACCCAGTACTTC. Its protein product is CASSNPGQETQYF.

This chain uses TRBV6-2 or TRBV6-3 with TRBJ1-6; D remains ambiguous. CDR3 length: 13 amino acids. Germline V gene data show CDR1 as MNHEY and CDR2 as SVGEGT. Trimming stripped 6 bases from V and 11 bases from J, with 14 bases between. This CDR3 reads CASRYQVGPPLHF. The CDR3 DNA reads as TGTGCCAGCAGATACCAGGTAGGTCCACCCCTCCACTTT.

The chain combines TRBV7-9 with TRBJ1-4; D is undetermined. The CDR3 totals 18 residues. V lost 2 bases to trimming and J lost 1 base, with 17 bases between them. The germline V gene has CDR1 SEHNR and CDR2 FQNEAQ (reference sequence). The DNA of the CDR3 is TGTGCCAGCAGCTTAACGGGAAGCGGTGGTGTAACTAATGAAAAACTGTTTTTT. Its protein product is CASSLTGSGGVTNEKLFF. The full variable domain, its missing parts supplied by reference TRBV7-9 and TRBJ1-4, is DTGVSQNPRHKITKRGQNVTFRCDPISEHNRLYWYRQTLGQGPEFLTYFQNEAQLEKSRLLSDRFSAERPKGSFSTLEIQRTEQGDSAMYLCASSLTGSGGVTNEKLFFGSGTQLSVL.

The chain recombines TRBV6-5 with TRBJ1-1; 7 bases line up with TRBD1. CDR1 is MNHEY and CDR2 is SVGAGI in the germline V gene. After removal of 1 base from V and 0 bases from J, the junction contained 2 bases not matched to a gene. The CDR3 runs 15 residues. The CDR3 sequence: CASSYYGTVNTEAFF. The CDR3 DNA reads TGTGCCAGCAGTTACTACGGGACAGTGAACACTGAAGCTTTCTTT.

This clone was recorded a few times. The J gene is TRBJ2-7, the V gene TRBV5-4; 7 bases fit TRBD1. V was clipped by 5 bases and J by 4 bases; unmatched bases: 3. Germline V gene data show CDR1 as SGHNT and CDR2 as YYREEE (reference sequence). This CDR3 comprises 12 residues. The CDR3 nucleotides are TGTGCCAGCAGTCGGGACAGTTACGAGCAGTACTTC. It codes for CASSRDSYEQYF.

The rearrangement links TRBV11-3 to TRBJ2-3; D not certain. V was trimmed by 0 bases and J by 3 bases, leaving 7 bases between them. CDR1 is SGHNT and CDR2 is YENEEA in the germline V gene. The CDR3 runs 14 residues. This CDR3 reads CASSLDFRTDTQYF. As DNA, the CDR3 is TGTGCCAGCAGCTTAGATTTTAGAACAGATACGCAGTATTTT.

V is TRBV9 and J is TRBJ2-1; 8 bases are a match to TRBD1. Germline trimming cut 0 bases from V and 7 bases from J; bases unmatched to any gene: 6. Germline V lookup: CDR1 SGDLS, CDR2 YYNGEE. CDR3 length: 15 residues. CDR3 DNA: TGTGCCAGCAGCGTAGCTCAGGGGGCCATAAATGAGCAGTTCTTC. Protein product: CASSVAQGAINEQFF.

The chain carries TRBV18 and TRBJ2-7; TRBD2 might be the D (6 bases). V lost 3 bases and J 5 bases, leaving 8 bases between the germline ends. In germline, CDR1 is KGHSH, CDR2 LQKENI. This CDR3 region has 12 residues. The CDR3 DNA is TGTGCCAGCTCACCGGGGGGTAACGAGCAGTACTTC. Translation: CASSPGGNEQYF.

A single count supports this clone. V is TRBV7-9 and J is TRBJ2-7; a possible D gene is TRBD2 (5 bases). The CDR3 contains 12 residues. CDR1 and CDR2 (germline): SEHNR, FQNEAQ (reference sequence). Deletions cut 8 bases from V and 2 bases from J, with 10 bases between. CDR3 protein: CASGSDAYEQYF. The CDR3 coding sequence is TGTGCCAGCGGTAGCGACGCCTACGAGCAGTACTTC.

The V call is TRBV7-9, the J call TRBJ2-1; D is unclear. CDR3 length: 14 residues. V was clipped by 0 bases and J by 8 bases, with 11 bases between them. Germline V gives CDR1 SEHNR, CDR2 FQNEAQ (reference sequence). In DNA form, the CDR3 reads TGTGCCAGCAGCTTAGCGGAAGACATTCATGAGCAGTTCTTC. Protein: CASSLAEDIHEQFF.

J is TRBJ2-1 and V is TRBV29-1, with TRBD1 matching 11 bases. The CDR3 totals 14 residues. The V segment lost 7 bases and the J segment 6 bases; nucleotides outside the gene matches: 8. Germline V gives CDR1 SQVTM, CDR2 ANQGSEA. This chain's CDR3 is CSGRDRGNFNEQFF. CDR3 nucleotides: TGCAGCGGTAGGGACAGGGGGAATTTCAATGAGCAGTTCTTC.